This T cell receptor beta chain was captured by sequencing in a study of blood T cell repertoires in COVID-19. Study context: Italy, Spain and the United States were the sources of the convalescent and acute COVID-19 samples.

V lost 4 bases and J 1 base, leaving 14 bases between the germline ends. The CDR3 consists of 16 residues. CDR1 is KGHDR, CDR2 SFDVKD, per germline. Per the original methods: Estimation of nucleated cell counts relied on the amplification of reference gene primers. Sequencing was performed with immunoSEQ multiplex PCR; in TCRdb, only in-frame clones are kept and a portion is missing. Clone size and V and J calls were adopted from that table, with D and trimming inferred from the DNA. The sample yields around 87,000 clones, 85% to 90% seen once. This clone was detected only once. The V gene is TRBV24-1, the J gene TRBJ2-3, with D possibly being TRBD1 (6 bases). Sample: peripheral blood. This clonotype was obtained from a human donor with active COVID-19. The donor label of this sample is uncertain. The CDR3 DNA reads TGTGCCACCAGTGACCCCCAGGGGTCCGGCACAGATACGCAGTATTTT. Amino acid sequence: CATSDPQGSGTDTQYF.